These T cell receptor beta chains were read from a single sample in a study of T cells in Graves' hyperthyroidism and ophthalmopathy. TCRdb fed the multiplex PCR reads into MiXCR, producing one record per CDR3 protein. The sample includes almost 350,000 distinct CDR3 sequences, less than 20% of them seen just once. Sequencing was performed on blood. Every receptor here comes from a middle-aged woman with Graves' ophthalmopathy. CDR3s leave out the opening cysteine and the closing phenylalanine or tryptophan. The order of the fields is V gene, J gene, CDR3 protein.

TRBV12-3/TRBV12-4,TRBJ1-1,ASSGLANTEAF
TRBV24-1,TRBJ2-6,ATSDPGTGANVLT
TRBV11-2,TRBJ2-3,ASSLVKGEFVDTQY
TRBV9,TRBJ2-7,ASSVAPRGYEQY
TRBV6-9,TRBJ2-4,ASSPGTDNIQY
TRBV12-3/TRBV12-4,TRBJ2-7,ASRASGRDEQY
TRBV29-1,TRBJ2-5,SGRRDQGDETQY
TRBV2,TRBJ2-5,ASSWETQY
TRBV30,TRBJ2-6,AWLRDSWDLLSSGANVLT
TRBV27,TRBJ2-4,ASSSLPQPENIQH
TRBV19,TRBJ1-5,ASSPGLDNQPQH
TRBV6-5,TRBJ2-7,ASSYRYTEGNEQY
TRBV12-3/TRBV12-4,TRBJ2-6,ASSLMGMGANVLT
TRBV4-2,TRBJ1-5,ASSPEGHSNQPQH
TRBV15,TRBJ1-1,ATSRRSWDRDTEAF
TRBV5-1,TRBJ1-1,ASRLSQGTEAF
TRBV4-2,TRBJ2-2,ASSQGIAGATGELF
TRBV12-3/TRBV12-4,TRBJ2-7,ASSFMDSSYEQY
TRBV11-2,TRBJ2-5,ASSLPTPGAQY
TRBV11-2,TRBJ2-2,ASSAIAGEWSGELF
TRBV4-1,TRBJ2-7,ASSQTIMGSRDEQY
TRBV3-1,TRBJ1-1,ASSQPGQATEAF
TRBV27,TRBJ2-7,ASSLIGGQTLSFTSYEQY
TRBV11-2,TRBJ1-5,ASSLRPFNQPQH
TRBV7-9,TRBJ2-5,AIQTSGVSGETQY
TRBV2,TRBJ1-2,ASSFDKAYGYT
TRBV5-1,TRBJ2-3,ASSSGLAGRTDTQY
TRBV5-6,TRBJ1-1,ASSFWGGANTEAF
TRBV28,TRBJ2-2,ASSWAGWNGELF
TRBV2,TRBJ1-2,ASRLDGANYGYT
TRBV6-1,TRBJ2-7,ASTRAGPTAYGQY
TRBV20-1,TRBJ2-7,SASGTSGFYEQY
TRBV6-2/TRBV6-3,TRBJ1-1,ASSLTHTEAF
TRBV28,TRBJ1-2,ASSIRRPGYT
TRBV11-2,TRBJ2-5,ASRPTVAETQY
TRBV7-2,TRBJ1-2,ASSFGTVVHYGYT
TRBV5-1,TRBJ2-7,ASSWDVGDYEQY
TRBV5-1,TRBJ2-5,ASSLAAGRETQY
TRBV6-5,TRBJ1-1,ASSTRAKMVAF
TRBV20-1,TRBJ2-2,SARGTGAIGELF
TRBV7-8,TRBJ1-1,ASSSGDTHTEAF
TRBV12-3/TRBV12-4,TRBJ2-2,ASSPTGEVGELF
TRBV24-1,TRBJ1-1,ATSDPDRGRFQAF
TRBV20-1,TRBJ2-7,SAWGGSGYEQY
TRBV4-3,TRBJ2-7,ASSQEMAHSYEQY
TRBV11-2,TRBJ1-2,ASSLATGVGYT
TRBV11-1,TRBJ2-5,ASSFALGTSGRETQY
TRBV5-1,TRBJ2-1,ASSLATSNEQF
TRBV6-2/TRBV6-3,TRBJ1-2,AVTRDRGANYGYT
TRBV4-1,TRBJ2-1,ASSSSDKGGGSEQF
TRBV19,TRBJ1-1,ASSMSGGLNTEAF
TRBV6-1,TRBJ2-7,ASRWTPSSYEQY
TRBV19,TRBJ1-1,ASSKNSVIYTEAF
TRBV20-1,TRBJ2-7,SASVLAGYEQY
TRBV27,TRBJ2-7,ASSLQGTSYSYEQY
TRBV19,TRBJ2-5,ASSINPGGGQETQY
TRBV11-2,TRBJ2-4,ASSFGPKNIQY
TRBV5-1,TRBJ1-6,ASSRPDPHNSPLH
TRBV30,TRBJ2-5,AWGPSGRRETQY